This record covers a single TCR beta chain. The antigen is unknown. The CDR3 runs 14 residues. Per germline, CDR1 SGHAT and CDR2 FQNNGV. V lost 8 bases and J lost 6, with 17 bases in between. The record originates from a study of cytomegalovirus exposure and HLA in healthy donors. Whole-study findings and limits: Previous analysis showed most TCR beta V segments were productive about 90% or about 30% of the time. In a later analysis, HLA-C alleles had the fewest associated TCRs, DRB1 alleles the most.

Unrecorded immune exposures were likely, despite nominal health at sampling. The PCR made use of 60 Vbeta and 13 Jbeta primers. As processed by the authors: A later analysis tallied 65 million to 85 million unique TCR beta chains, 9 million to 12 million of them shared. The table came from immunoSEQ multiplex PCR; TCRdb's copy has only in-frame clones and leaves some out. The DNA was the basis for D and trimming; V, J and clone size are from that table. The sample has approximately 130,000 clones; approximately 80% are singletons. The J gene is TRBJ1-3, the V gene TRBV11-2, with D uncertain. The clonotype was recovered from a man aged 18 to 30 in good health and CMV-seronegative. Sequencing was performed on PBMCs. This CDR3 reads CASALTDLENTIYF. In nucleotides, the CDR3 is TGTGCCAGCGCCCTAACAGATTTGGAAAACACCATATATTTT. Filled out from reference TRBV11-2 and TRBJ1-3, the complete variable domain reads EAGVAQSPRYKIIEKRQSVAFWCNPISGHATLYWYQQILGQGPKLLIQFQNNGVVDDSQLPKDRFSAERLKGVDSTLKIQPAKLEDSAVYLCASALTDLENTIYFGEGSWLTVV.